This TCR beta chain was documented in a study of cytomegalovirus exposure and HLA in healthy donors. The study's findings and limits: Later on, an analysis tied 15,000 to 20,000 TCR beta sequences to HLA alleles at 0.05 false discovery rate. A later analysis linked a missense DCLRE1C variant to TCR beta V- and J-gene trimming.

PCR used 60 Vbeta primers and 13 Jbeta primers. This table comes from immunoSEQ multiplex PCR, and its TCRdb copy is limited to in-frame clones, with some not included. The data show roughly 290,000 clones, with about four fifths seen just once and roughly 0.31% held by the top ten. Per germline, CDR1 MNHNS and CDR2 SASEGT. This CDR3 contains 11 residues. Trimming removed 0 bases at V and 9 bases at J, with 6 bases between. As regards this clone: The target antigen is unknown.

The sequencing sample was made of PBMCs. This rearrangement joins TRBV6-1 to TRBJ2-7; D gene unclear. The receptor comes from a girl aged 2-10 years in good health and CMV-seronegative. CDR3 loop: CASSEAFRQYF. As DNA, the CDR3 is TGTGCCAGCAGTGAAGCTTTCAGGCAGTACTTC.